This TCR beta chain comes out of a study of response to subunit inactivated influenza vaccine. Study outcomes and limitations: The study's authors posited that every seasonal influenza vaccination enlists few new T cells.

TCRdb reprocessed the RT-PCR reads via MiXCR and lists one record per CDR3 protein. The top ten clones hold 11% of a sample with approximately 500,000 distinct CDR3 sequences, 14% of them seen once. In regard to this clonotype: Its specificity is not known.

Deletions cut 4 bases from V and 0 bases from J, with 9 bases between. There are 13 residues in the CDR3. The V gene's germline CDR1 is SQVTM and CDR2 ANQGSEA. The sequence derives from a man over 45 who received an inactivated influenza vaccine. V is TRBV29-1 and J is TRBJ1-1; unclear D gene. Sequencing was performed on PBMCs from blood, taken 12 days after vaccination. The DNA of the CDR3 is TGCAGCGTTGCCTTCCGCATGAACACTGAAGCTTTCTTT. Its protein product is CSVAFRMNTEAFF.